These T cell receptor beta chains were read from a single sample in a study of regulatory T cells in long-lasting Graves disease. TCRdb reprocessed the multiplex PCR reads with MiXCR, giving one entry per CDR3 protein. The sample has roughly 430,000 distinct CDR3 sequences; roughly a fifth are singletons. The material was peripheral blood mononuclear cells (PBMCs), obtained when the disease was refractory, from a patient treated with antithyroid drugs. The receptors were sampled from a female donor with Graves disease. The CDR3 runs from the conserved cysteine through the conserved F or W. A D gene is named only where the DNA matches it firmly. Clone size, where shown, is once, few, many, or a class for clones that have expanded.

V: TRBV20-1
D: -
size: few
J: TRBJ1-1
DNA: TGCAGTGCTAGTGACCGGCGAAAAATGAACACTGAAGCTTTCTTT
CDR3: CSASDRRKMNTEAFF

V: TRBV20-1
D: -
size: many
J: TRBJ1-5
DNA: TGCAGTGCAAGGCGTAGCAATCAGCCCCAGCATTTT
CDR3: CSARRSNQPQHF

V: TRBV7-9
D: -
size: -
J: TRBJ1-4
DNA: TGTGCCAGCAGCTTTTCGGCTGGAACTAATGAAAAACTGTTTTTT
CDR3: CASSFSAGTNEKLFF

V: TRBV6-1
D: -
size: -
J: TRBJ1-3
DNA: TGTGCCAGCAGCCGAACCGTACCGGGGGCGACTGGAAACACCATATATTTT
CDR3: CASSRTVPGATGNTIYF

V: TRBV7-3
D: TRBD1
size: many
J: TRBJ2-5
DNA: TGTGCCAGCAGCCCGACAGGGGCGGAGGAGACCCAGTACTTC
CDR3: CASSPTGAEETQYF

V: TRBV14
D: -
size: -
J: TRBJ1-1
DNA: TGTGCCAGCAGCCAATCACAGGGCATGGGAACTGAAGCTTTCTTT
CDR3: CASSQSQGMGTEAFF

V: TRBV6-5
D: TRBD2
size: many
J: TRBJ2-5
DNA: TGTGCCAGCAGTTACCAGAGCCCGGGACTAGCCAAAGAGACCCAGTACTTC
CDR3: CASSYQSPGLAKETQYF

V: TRBV27
D: -
size: many
J: TRBJ1-4
DNA: TGTGCCAGCAGTTTCAATCAGTTTAATGAAAAACTGTTTTTT
CDR3: CASSFNQFNEKLFF

V: TRBV28
D: -
size: many
J: TRBJ2-4
DNA: TGTGCCAGCAGTTTAGCAGGAGGGGTAGCCAAAAACATTCAGTACTTC
CDR3: CASSLAGGVAKNIQYF

V: TRBV7-9
D: -
size: many
J: TRBJ1-5
DNA: TGTGCCAGCAGCCGCTCCGGGGCGGCGAGCAATCAGCCCCAGCATTTT
CDR3: CASSRSGAASNQPQHF

V: TRBV7-3
D: TRBD2
size: few
J: TRBJ2-7
DNA: TGTGCCAGCCAAAAGGGACTAGATCACGAGCAGTACTTC
CDR3: CASQKGLDHEQYF

V: TRBV20-1
D: -
size: few
J: TRBJ2-7
DNA: TGCAGTGCTAGAGATTTCGGGCCCGGGGCCTACGAGCAGTACTTC
CDR3: CSARDFGPGAYEQYF

V: TRBV5-1
D: -
size: few
J: TRBJ1-3
DNA: TGCGCCAGCAGCTTGAAGCCAGACGGAAACACCATATATTTT
CDR3: CASSLKPDGNTIYF

V: TRBV6-1
D: TRBD1
size: many
J: TRBJ2-7
DNA: TGTGCCAGCAGCGCCTTCCAGGGACAGGGTTACGAGCAGTACTTC
CDR3: CASSAFQGQGYEQYF

V: TRBV28
D: TRBD2
size: few
J: TRBJ2-3
DNA: TGTGCCAGCCGATGGCCTACTAGCGGGAGCCCCCTGTATTTT
CDR3: CASRWPTSGSPLYF

V: TRBV7-3
D: -
size: few
J: TRBJ2-1
DNA: TGTGCCAGCAGCTCTAGGGGGGGTGGTTCCTACAATGAGCAGTTCTTC
CDR3: CASSSRGGGSYNEQFF

V: TRBV20-1
D: TRBD2
size: many
J: TRBJ2-5
DNA: TGCAGTGCTTGGACTAGCGGGAGTAGGGAGACCCAGTACTTC
CDR3: CSAWTSGSRETQYF

V: TRBV30
D: -
size: few
J: TRBJ2-6
DNA: TGTGCCTGGACCCAGGGAGGGGGCGCTGGGGCCAACGTCCTGACTTTC
CDR3: CAWTQGGGAGANVLTF

V: TRBV28
D: -
size: many
J: TRBJ2-7
DNA: TGTGCCAGCAGTTGGGTCTACGAGCAGTACTTC
CDR3: CASSWVYEQYF

V: TRBV7-2
D: TRBD2
size: few
J: TRBJ2-7
DNA: TGTGCCAGCAGCTCAGGCGGGACTAGCGGGAGCTGGTACGAGCAGTACTTC
CDR3: CASSSGGTSGSWYEQYF

V: TRBV30
D: -
size: few
J: TRBJ1-3
DNA: TGTGCCTGGAGTGTATGGACAGCATCTGGAAACACCATATATTTT
CDR3: CAWSVWTASGNTIYF

V: TRBV7-9
D: TRBD2
size: -
J: TRBJ2-7
DNA: TGTGCCAGCAGCTCCCGGGCGGGCGGCCTAGCGGGAGGATACGAGCAGTACTTC
CDR3: CASSSRAGGLAGGYEQYF

V: TRBV12-3/TRBV12-4
D: -
size: many
J: TRBJ1-4
DNA: TGTGCCAGCAGTTTGACATTAAGAGATGGAAAACTGTTTTTT
CDR3: CASSLTLRDGKLFF

V: TRBV20-1
D: -
size: -
J: TRBJ1-3
DNA: TGCAGTGCTAGAGAGGGAACTGGAAACACCATATATTTT
CDR3: CSAREGTGNTIYF

V: TRBV20-1
D: -
size: many
J: TRBJ2-7
DNA: TGCAGTGCTAGATTGGGCGCGTCCGAGCAGTACTTC
CDR3: CSARLGASEQYF

V: TRBV12-3/TRBV12-4
D: TRBD1
size: many
J: TRBJ2-5
DNA: TGTGCCAGCAACGACAGGGGTTGGGAAGAGACCCAGTACTTC
CDR3: CASNDRGWEETQYF

V: TRBV2
D: TRBD2
size: many
J: TRBJ2-1
DNA: TGTGCCAGCAGTCAGGGACTAGCGGGTAATGAGCAGTTCTTC
CDR3: CASSQGLAGNEQFF